This TCR beta chain was observed in a study of T-cell reconstitution after alpha-beta-depleted transplantation in children. This CDR3 comprises 18 residues. Losses at the gene ends were 0 bases for V and 1 base for J; bases not matched to a gene: 9. In germline, CDR1 is SGDLS, CDR2 YYNGEE. The library targeted TCRbeta and was prepared with unique molecular identifiers. Via MiXCR, TCRdb re-called the PCR reads, giving one row per CDR3 protein. This table holds hundreds of thousands of distinct CDR3 sequences, under 20% found once. The sequences come from PBMCs, mostly from graft donor cells, collected 360 days after TCRalphabeta/CD19-depleted stem cell transplant. This receptor was obtained from a male patient aged 2 to 10 who had a stem cell transplant for acute lymphoblastic leukemia, so the T cells may come from the graft donor. The chain links TRBV9 to TRBJ2-5; 10 bases map to TRBD2. The CDR3 coding sequence is TGTGCCAGCAGCGTAGATCCCCGGAGGACTAGCGGCCAAGAGACCCAGTACTTC. The encoded protein is CASSVDPRRTSGQETQYF.